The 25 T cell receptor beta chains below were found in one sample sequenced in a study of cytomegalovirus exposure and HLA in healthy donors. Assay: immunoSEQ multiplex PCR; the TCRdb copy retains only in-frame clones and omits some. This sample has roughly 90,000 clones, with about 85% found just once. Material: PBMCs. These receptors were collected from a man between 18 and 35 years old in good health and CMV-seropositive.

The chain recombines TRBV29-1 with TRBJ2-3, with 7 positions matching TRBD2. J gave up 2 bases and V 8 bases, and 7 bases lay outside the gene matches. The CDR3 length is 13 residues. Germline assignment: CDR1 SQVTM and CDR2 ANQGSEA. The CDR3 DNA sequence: TGCAGCACAACTAGCGTAATCACAGATACGCAGTATTTT. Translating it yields CSTTSVITDTQYF.

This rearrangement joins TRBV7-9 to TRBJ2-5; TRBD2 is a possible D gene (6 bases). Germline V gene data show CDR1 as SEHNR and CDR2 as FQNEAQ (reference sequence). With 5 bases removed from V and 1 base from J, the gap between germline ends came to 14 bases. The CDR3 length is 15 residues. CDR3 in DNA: TGTGCCAGCAGCCCAACTAGCCGAGGCCAAGAGACCCAGTACTTC. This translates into CASSPTSRGQETQYF.

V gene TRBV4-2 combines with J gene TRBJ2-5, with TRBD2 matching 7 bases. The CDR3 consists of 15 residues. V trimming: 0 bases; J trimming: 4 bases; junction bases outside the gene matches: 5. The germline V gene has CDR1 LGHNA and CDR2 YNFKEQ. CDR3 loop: CASSQDLTSVETQYF. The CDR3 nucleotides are TGTGCCAGCAGCCAAGATCTCACTAGCGTAGAGACCCAGTACTTC.

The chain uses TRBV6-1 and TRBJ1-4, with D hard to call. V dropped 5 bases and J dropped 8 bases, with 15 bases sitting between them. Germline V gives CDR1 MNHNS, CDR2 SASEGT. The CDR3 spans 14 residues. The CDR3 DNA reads TGTGCCAGCAGTCAGATGGCAGATTCCGAAAAACTGTTTTTT. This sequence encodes CASSQMADSEKLFF.

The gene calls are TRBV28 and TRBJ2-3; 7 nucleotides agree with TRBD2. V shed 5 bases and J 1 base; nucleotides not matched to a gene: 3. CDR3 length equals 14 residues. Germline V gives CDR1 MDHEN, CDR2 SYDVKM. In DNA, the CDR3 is TGTGCCAGCAGTCATGGGGGGGGCACAGATACGCAGTATTTT. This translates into CASSHGGGTDTQYF.

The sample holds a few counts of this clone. CDR3 sequence: CASSLTLGDTIYF. CDR3 nucleotides: TGTGCCAGCAGCCTGACTCTAGGGGACACCATATATTTT. The chain couples TRBV2 to TRBJ1-3; weak D call: TRBD1 (5 bases). Germline assignment: CDR1 SNHLY and CDR2 FYNNEI. The CDR3 contains 13 residues. V was pared by 6 bases and J by 8 bases, with 14 bases between.

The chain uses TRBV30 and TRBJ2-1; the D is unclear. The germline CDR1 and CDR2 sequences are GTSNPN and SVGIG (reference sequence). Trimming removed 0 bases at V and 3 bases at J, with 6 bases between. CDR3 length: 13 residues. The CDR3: CAWSVDNYNEQFF. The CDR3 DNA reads TGTGCCTGGAGTGTTGACAACTACAATGAGCAGTTCTTC.

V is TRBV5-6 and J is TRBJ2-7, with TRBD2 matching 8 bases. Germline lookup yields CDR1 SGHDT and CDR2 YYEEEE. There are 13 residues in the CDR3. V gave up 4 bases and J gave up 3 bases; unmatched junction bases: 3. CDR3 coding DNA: TGTGCCAGCAGCCGGGAGGGTATCTACGAGCAGTACTTC. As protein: CASSREGIYEQYF. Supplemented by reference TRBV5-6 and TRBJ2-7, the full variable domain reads DAGVTQSPTHLIKTRGQQVTLRCSPKSGHDTVSWYQQALGQGPQFIFQYYEEEERQRGNFPDRFSGHQFPNYSSELNVNALLLGDSALYLCASSREGIYEQYFGPGTRLTVT.

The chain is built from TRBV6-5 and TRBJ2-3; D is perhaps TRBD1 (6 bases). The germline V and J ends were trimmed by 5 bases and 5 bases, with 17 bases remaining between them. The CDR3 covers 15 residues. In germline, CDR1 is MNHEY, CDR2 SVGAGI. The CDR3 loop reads CASSGRRTVGDTQYF. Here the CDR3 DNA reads TGTGCCAGCAGTGGTCGAAGGACAGTGGGAGATACGCAGTATTTT.

The CDR3 is CASNPTGGAYNEQFF. The CDR3 DNA sequence: TGTGCCAGCAACCCGACAGGGGGCGCGTACAATGAGCAGTTCTTC. The rearrangement uses TRBV6-5 and TRBJ2-1; the match to TRBD1 covers 10 bases. Trimming removed 7 bases from V and 4 bases from J; junction bases left unmatched: 7. The CDR3 extends over 15 amino acids. The germline V gene encodes CDR1 MNHEY and CDR2 SVGAGI.

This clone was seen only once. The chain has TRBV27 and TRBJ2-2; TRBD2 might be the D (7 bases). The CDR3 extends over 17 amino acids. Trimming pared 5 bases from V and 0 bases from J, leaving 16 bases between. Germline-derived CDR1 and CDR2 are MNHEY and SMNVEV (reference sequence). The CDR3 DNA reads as TGTGCCAGCAGTCGGGGGGCGGGGAAAACGAACACCGGGGAGCTGTTTTTT. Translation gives CASSRGAGKTNTGELFF.

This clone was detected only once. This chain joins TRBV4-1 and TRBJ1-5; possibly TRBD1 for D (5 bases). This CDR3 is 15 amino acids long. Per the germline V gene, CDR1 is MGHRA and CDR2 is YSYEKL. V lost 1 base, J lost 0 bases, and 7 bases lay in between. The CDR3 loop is CASSQGQYSNQPQHF. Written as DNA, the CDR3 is TGCGCCAGCAGCCAAGGACAGTATAGCAATCAGCCCCAGCATTTT.

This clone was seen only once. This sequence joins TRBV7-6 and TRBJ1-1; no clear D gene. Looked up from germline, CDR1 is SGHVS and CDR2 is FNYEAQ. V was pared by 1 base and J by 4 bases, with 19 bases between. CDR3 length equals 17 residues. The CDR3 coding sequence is TGTGCCAGCAGCTTAGTGGGAGGGAGGGCGTACGGCACTGAAGCTTTCTTT. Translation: CASSLVGGRAYGTEAFF.

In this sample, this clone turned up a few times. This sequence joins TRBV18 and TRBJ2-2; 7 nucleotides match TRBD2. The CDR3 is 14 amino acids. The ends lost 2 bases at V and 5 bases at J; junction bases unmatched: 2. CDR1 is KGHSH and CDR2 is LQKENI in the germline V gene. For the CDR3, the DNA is TGTGCCAGCTCACCAAACGGGGGGACCGGGGAGCTGTTTTTT. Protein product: CASSPNGGTGELFF.

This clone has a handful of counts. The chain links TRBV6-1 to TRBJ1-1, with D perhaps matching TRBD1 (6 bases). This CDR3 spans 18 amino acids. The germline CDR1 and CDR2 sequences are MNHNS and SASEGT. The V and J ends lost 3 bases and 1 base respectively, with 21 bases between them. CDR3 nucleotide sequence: TGTGCCAGCAGTGACCCACCGGGGGGCTCGGAATGGAACACTGAAGCTTTCTTT. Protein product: CASSDPPGGSEWNTEAFF.

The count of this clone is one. CDR3 in DNA: TGTGCCGGAACGGCCCAGAGGGTTGAAAAACTGTTTTTT. This translates into CAGTAQRVEKLFF. V is TRBV30 and J is TRBJ1-4; no clear D. From germline, CDR1 is GTSNPN and CDR2 SVGIG (reference sequence). Trimming took 8 bases from V and 7 from J, leaving 17 bases between them. The CDR3 has 13 amino acids.

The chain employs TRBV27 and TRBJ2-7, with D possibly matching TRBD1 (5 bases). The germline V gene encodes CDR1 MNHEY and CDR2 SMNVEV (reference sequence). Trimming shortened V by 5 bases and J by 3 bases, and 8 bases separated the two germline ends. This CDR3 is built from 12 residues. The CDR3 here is CASSRQGYEQYF. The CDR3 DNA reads TGTGCCAGCAGTCGCCAGGGCTACGAGCAGTACTTC.

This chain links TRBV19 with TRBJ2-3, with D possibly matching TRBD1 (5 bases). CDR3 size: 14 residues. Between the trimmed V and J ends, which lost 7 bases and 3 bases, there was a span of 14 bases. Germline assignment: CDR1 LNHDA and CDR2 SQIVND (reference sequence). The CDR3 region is CASTVGADTDTQYF. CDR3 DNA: TGTGCCAGTACGGTTGGGGCAGATACAGATACGCAGTATTTT.

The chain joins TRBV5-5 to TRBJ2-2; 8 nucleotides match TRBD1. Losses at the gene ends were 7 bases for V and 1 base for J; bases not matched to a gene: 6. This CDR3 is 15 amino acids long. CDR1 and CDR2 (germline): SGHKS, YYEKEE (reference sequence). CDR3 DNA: TGTGCCAGCCGGTCCGGGACAGGGAACACCGGGGAGCTGTTTTTT. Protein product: CASRSGTGNTGELFF. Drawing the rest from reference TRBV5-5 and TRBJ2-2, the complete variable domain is DAGVTQSPTHLIKTRGQQVTLRCSPISGHKSVSWYQQVLGQGPQFIFQYYEKEERGRGNFPDRFSARQFPNYSSELNVNALLLGDSALYLCASRSGTGNTGELFFGEGSRLTVL.

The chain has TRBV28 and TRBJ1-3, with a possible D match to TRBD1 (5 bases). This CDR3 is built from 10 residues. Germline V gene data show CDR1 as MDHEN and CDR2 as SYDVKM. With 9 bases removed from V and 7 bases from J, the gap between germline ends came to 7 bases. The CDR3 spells CASGANTIYF. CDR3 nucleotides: TGTGCCAGTGGGGCGAACACCATATATTTT.

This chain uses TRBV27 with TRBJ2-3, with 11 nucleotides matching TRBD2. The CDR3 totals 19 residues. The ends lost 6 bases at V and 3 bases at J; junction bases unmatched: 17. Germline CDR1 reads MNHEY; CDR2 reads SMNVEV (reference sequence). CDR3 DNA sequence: TGTGCCAGCAGCTATACTCCCCTAACTAGCGGGAGTAGGACAGATACGCAGTATTTT. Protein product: CASSYTPLTSGSRTDTQYF.

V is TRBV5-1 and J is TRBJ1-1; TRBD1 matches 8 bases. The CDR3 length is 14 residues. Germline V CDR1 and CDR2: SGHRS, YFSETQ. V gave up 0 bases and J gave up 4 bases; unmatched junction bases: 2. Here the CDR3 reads CASSLGQGATEAFF. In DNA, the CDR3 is TGCGCCAGCAGCTTGGGGCAGGGGGCCACTGAAGCTTTCTTT.

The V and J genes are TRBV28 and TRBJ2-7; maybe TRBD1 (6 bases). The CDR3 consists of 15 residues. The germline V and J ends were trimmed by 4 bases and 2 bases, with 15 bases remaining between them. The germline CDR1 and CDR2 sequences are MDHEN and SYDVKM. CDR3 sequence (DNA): TGTGCCAGCAGTTCTCCTACCGGACAGCCCTACGAGCAGTACGTC. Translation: CASSSPTGQPYEQYV.

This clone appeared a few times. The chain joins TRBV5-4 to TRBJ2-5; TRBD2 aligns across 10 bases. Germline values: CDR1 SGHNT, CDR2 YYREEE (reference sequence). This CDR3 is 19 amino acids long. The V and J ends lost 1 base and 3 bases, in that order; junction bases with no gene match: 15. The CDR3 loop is CASSLFQLGWTSGEETQYF. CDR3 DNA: TGTGCCAGCAGCTTGTTTCAGCTCGGGTGGACTAGCGGAGAAGAGACCCAGTACTTC.

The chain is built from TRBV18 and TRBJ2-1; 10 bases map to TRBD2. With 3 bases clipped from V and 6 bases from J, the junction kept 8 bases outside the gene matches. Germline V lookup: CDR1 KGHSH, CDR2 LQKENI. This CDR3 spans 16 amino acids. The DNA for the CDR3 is TGTGCCAGCTCACCGGGACTAGCGCAAATCTCCAATGAGCAGTTCTTC. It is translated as CASSPGLAQISNEQFF.